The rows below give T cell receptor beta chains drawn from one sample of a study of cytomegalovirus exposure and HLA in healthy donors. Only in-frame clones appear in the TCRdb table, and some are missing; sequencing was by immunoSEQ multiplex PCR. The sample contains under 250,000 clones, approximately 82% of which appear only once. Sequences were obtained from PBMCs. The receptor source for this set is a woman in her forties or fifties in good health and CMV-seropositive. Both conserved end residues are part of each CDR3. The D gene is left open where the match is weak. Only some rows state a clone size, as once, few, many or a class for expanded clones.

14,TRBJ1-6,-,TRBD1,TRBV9,CASSDGQGRSPLHF,TGTGCCAGCAGCGACGGACAGGGGAGGTCACCCCTCCACTTT
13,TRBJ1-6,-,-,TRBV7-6,CASSSPPDSPLHF,TGTGCCAGCAGCTCCCCCCCGGATTCACCCCTCCACTTT
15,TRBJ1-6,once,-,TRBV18,CASSLRSEGDSPLHF,TGTGCCAGCTCACTCCGCTCGGAGGGAGATTCACCCCTCCACTTT
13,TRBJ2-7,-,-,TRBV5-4,CASSGGRDYEQYF,TGTGCCAGCAGCGGGGGACGGGACTACGAGCAGTACTTC
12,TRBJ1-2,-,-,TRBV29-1,CSATAAVYGYTF,TGCAGCGCCACGGCGGCGGTCTATGGCTACACCTTC
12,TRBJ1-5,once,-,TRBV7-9,CSSSLLNQPQHF,TGTTCCAGCAGCTTACTTAATCAGCCCCAGCATTTT
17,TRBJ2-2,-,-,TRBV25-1,CASRHYSFDGYTGELFF,TGTGCCAGCAGACACTACTCCTTCGACGGGTACACCGGGGAGCTGTTTTTT
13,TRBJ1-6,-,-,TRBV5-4,CASSDRQFPPLHF,TGTGCCAGCAGCGATCGACAGTTTCCACCCCTCCACTTT
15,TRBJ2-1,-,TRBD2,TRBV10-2,CASRVLAGGRDEQFF,TGCGCCAGCAGAGTACTAGCGGGGGGCAGGGATGAGCAGTTCTTC
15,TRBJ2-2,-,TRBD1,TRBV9,CASAEGRGPTGELFF,TGTGCCAGCGCGGAAGGCAGGGGGCCTACCGGGGAGCTGTTTTTT
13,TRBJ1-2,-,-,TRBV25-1,CASSEGQTVRYTF,TGTGCCAGCAGTGAAGGACAGACCGTCCGCTACACCTTC
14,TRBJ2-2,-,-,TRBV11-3,CASSPRAFTGELFF,TGTGCCAGCAGCCCCAGGGCCTTCACCGGGGAGCTGTTTTTT
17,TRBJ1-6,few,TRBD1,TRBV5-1,CASSLEGQGSHNSPLHF,TGCGCCAGCAGCTTGGAGGGACAGGGGTCCCATAATTCACCCCTCCACTTT
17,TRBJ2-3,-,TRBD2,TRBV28,CASSLGTSAQNTDTQYF,TGTGCCAGCAGTTTGGGGACTAGCGCCCAAAACACAGATACGCAGTATTTT
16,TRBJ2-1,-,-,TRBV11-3,CASSLDGTGMYNEQFF,TGTGCCAGCAGCTTAGATGGCACAGGAATGTACAATGAGCAGTTCTTC
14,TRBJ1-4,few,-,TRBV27,CASRRAGDGEKLFF,TGTGCCAGCAGGCGGGCTGGGGATGGTGAAAAACTGTTTTTT
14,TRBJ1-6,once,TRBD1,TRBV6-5,CASATRDRGSPLHF,TGTGCCAGCGCCACCCGGGACAGGGGCTCACCCCTCCACTTT
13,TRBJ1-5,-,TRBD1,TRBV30,CAWSVQGWQPQHF,TGTGCCTGGAGTGTACAGGGGTGGCAGCCCCAGCATTTT
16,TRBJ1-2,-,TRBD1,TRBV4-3,CASSQDWTGGNYGYTF,TGCGCCAGCAGCCAAGATTGGACAGGGGGCAACTATGGCTACACCTTC
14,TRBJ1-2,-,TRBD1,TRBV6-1,CASSGADRGDGYTF,TGTGCCAGCAGTGGGGCGGACAGGGGGGATGGCTACACCTTC
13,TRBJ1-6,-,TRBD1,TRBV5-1,CASSEGDRSPLHF,TGCGCCAGCAGCGAAGGGGACAGGTCACCCCTCCACTTT
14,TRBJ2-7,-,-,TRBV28,CASSFRQQTYEQYF,TGTGCCAGCAGCTTTAGACAGCAAACCTACGAGCAGTACTTC
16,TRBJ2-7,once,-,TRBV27,CASSPPRRGFSYEQYF,TGTGCCAGCAGTCCCCCAAGGAGAGGATTCTCCTACGAGCAGTACTTC
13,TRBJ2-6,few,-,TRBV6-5,CAAEAPGANVLTF,TGTGCCGCTGAGGCCCCTGGGGCCAACGTCCTGACTTTC
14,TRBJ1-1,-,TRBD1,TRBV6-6,CASSYPTGDTEAFF,TGTGCCAGCAGTTACCCGACAGGGGACACTGAAGCTTTCTTT
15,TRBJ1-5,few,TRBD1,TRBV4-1,CASSLRQGAGQPQHF,TGCGCCAGCAGCCTTCGACAGGGGGCGGGTCAGCCCCAGCATTTT
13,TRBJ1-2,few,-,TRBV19,CASSLGESYGYTF,TGTGCCAGTAGTCTTGGGGAGAGCTATGGCTACACCTTC
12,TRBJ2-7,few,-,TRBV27,CASREASYEQYF,TGTGCCAGCAGGGAGGCCTCCTACGAGCAGTACTTC